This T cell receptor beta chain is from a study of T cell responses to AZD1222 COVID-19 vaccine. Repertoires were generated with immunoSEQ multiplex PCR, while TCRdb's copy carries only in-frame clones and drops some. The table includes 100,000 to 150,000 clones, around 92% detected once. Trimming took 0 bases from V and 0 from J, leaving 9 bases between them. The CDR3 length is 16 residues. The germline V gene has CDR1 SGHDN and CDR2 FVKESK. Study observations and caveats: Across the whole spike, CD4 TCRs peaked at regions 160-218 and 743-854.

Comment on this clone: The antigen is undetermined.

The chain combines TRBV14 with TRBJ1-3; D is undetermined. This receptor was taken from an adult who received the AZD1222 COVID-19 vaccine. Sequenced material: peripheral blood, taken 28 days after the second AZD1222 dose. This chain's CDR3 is CASSQDQYTSGNTIYF. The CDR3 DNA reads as TGTGCCAGCAGCCAAGATCAGTACACCTCTGGAAACACCATATATTTT.